Shown below are 12 T cell receptor beta chains from a single sample sequenced in a study of blood T cells in healthy people across ages (dated by TCRdb to about 2015). The protocol used for the library was 5' RACE. Sequencing was carried out with an Illumina HiSeq 2500. The second PCR ran for roughly 7 to 11 cycles and used a J-beta primer mix along with a sample-barcoded 5' primer. The public sequencing data were trimmed at Q25 with fastp and processed into clonotypes with MiXCR by TCRdb, which kept only in-frame beta chains. Every CDR3 protein is listed once, alongside the most common genes and DNA of its rows. The table for this sample lists some 890,000 distinct CDR3 sequences; approximately 32% of them were counted only once. Jointly, the top ten make up roughly 10% of the sample. This same sample was also part of a study on T cells of mothers and their children.

Sequenced: blood. All receptors derive from a woman aged 40 to 50 in good health.

Only a few counts were recorded for this clonotype. A junction end diverges from the germline sequence, so it may reflect a read error. The chain joins TRBV7-7 to TRBJ2-2, with 10 bases aligning to TRBD1. CDR1 is SSHAT, CDR2 FNYEAQ, per germline (reference sequence). This CDR3 spans 15 amino acids. The CDR3 loop reads CASRRGTGDTGELFF. The CDR3 DNA sequence: TGTGCTAGCAGAAGGGGGACAGGGGACACCGGGGAGCTGTTTTTT.

In the case of this clonotype: With a much larger clone just one base away, this may be a read error. The chain has TRBV6-2 or TRBV6-3 and TRBJ1-2; D ambiguous. The length of the CDR3 is 15 residues. Germline lookup yields CDR1 MNHEY and CDR2 SVGEGT. Trimming removed 2 bases from V and 4 bases from J, with 14 bases in between. The DNA of the CDR3 is TGTGCCAGCAGTTACCCTGTCCGACGGAGCTATGGCTACACCTTC. It codes for CASSYPVRRSYGYTF.

This clonotype was counted between two and nine times. This rearrangement joins TRBV3-1 to TRBJ1-4, with D perhaps matching TRBD1 (5 bases). Per germline, CDR1 LGHDT and CDR2 YNNKEL (reference sequence). There are 15 residues in the CDR3. The V end was cut by 3 bases, the J end by 5 bases, with 13 bases between. CDR3 DNA: TGTGCCAGCAGCCAGTCCGGGACGCAGAATGAAAAACTGTTTTTT. Residues: CASSQSGTQNEKLFF.

The CDR3 sequence is CASGESGPNTEAFF. DNA for the CDR3: TGTGCCAGCGGGGAGAGTGGCCCAAACACTGAAGCTTTCTTT. The J gene is TRBJ1-1, the V gene TRBV7-2; D unclear. The CDR3 runs to 14 residues. Germline lookup yields CDR1 SGHTA and CDR2 FQGNSA. The V end was cut by 8 bases, the J end by 2 bases, with 15 bases between.

This clonotype was counted only a few times. The CDR3 coding sequence is TGCGCCAGCAGCCAAGTAGTTAATCGATGGGAGACCCAGTACTTC. As protein: CASSQVVNRWETQYF. The chain has TRBV4-1 and TRBJ2-5; D unresolved. The germline gives CDR1 MGHRA, CDR2 YSYEKL. V was cut by 1 base and J by 5 bases, with 14 bases left in between. The CDR3 is made up of 15 amino acids.

V is TRBV7-2 and J is TRBJ1-1, with D hard to call. The CDR3 sequence is 13 residues long. Trimming stripped 5 bases from V and 4 bases from J, with 11 bases between. The germline gives CDR1 SGHTA, CDR2 FQGNSA. CDR3 nucleotides: TGTGCCAGCAGCCTCAGCGGAACCACTGAAGCTTTCTTT. Translating gives CASSLSGTTEAFF.

This clonotype was counted at least ten times. V usage is TRBV4-3 and J usage is TRBJ2-1, with 10 bases identical to TRBD2. The CDR3 spans 17 residues. Per the germline V gene, CDR1 is LGHNA and CDR2 is YSLEER. The J segment lost 5 bases and the V segment lost 0 bases, leaving 7 bases of the junction unmatched. For the CDR3, the DNA is TGCGCCAGCAGCCAAGAGACTAGACTAGCGGGTGACAATGAGCAGTTCTTC. Translated: CASSQETRLAGDNEQFF.

The sample holds one count of this clonotype. A much bigger clone sits one base away, suggesting this may be a read error. This chain connects TRBV5-4 to TRBJ2-1; 7 nucleotides line up with TRBD2. Trimming took 4 bases from V and 6 from J; bases not matched to a gene: 10. The length of the CDR3 is 15 residues. Germline V gives CDR1 SGHNT, CDR2 YYREEE (reference sequence). The chain's CDR3 is CASSLATSVTNEQFF. The CDR3 nucleotides are TGTGCCAGCAGCCTAGCCACTAGCGTTACCAATGAGCAGTTCTTC.

This clonotype came up a few times. This chain uses TRBV3-1 with TRBJ2-4; the D gene is possibly TRBD2 (6 bases). Germline V gives CDR1 LGHDT, CDR2 YNNKEL (reference sequence). CDR3 length: 18 amino acids. Trimming took 0 bases from V and 1 from J, leaving 16 bases between them. CDR3 nucleotides: TGTGCCAGCAGCCAAGAGGCTTACGGGGGAGTGGCCAAAAACATTCAGTACTTC. Its translation is CASSQEAYGGVAKNIQYF.

This clonotype has a count of ten or more. The J gene is TRBJ2-7, the V gene TRBV6-5, with D possibly TRBD2 on 6 matching bases. Between the trimmed V and J ends, which lost 5 bases and 1 base, there was a span of 9 bases. The CDR3 has 13 amino acids. The germline V gene encodes CDR1 MNHEY and CDR2 SVGAGI. The CDR3 protein is CASSPRESYEQYF. The CDR3 region has the DNA TGTGCCAGCAGTCCCCGGGAGTCCTACGAGCAGTACTTC.

The rearrangement links TRBV18 to TRBJ2-6; unclear D gene. V was trimmed by 3 bases and J by 0 bases, leaving 18 bases between them. CDR3 length equals 19 residues. From germline, CDR1 is KGHSH and CDR2 LQKENI. The CDR3 reads CASSPRPPALGSGANVLTF. Here the CDR3 DNA reads TGTGCCAGCTCACCTAGGCCGCCCGCCTTAGGCTCTGGGGCCAACGTCCTGACTTTC.

Points on this clonotype: Being one base from a much bigger clone, this may be a read error. The gene calls are TRBV3-1 and TRBJ2-7; possibly TRBD2 for D (6 bases). Judging by the DNA end, TRBJ2-5 fits better; the J call may be wrong. Germline V lookup: CDR1 LGHDT, CDR2 YNNKEL (reference sequence). CDR3 size: 15 residues. CDR3 in amino acids: CASSQAGRPVETQYF. The CDR3 DNA follows: TGTGCCAGCAGCCAAGCGGGGAGGCCGGTAGAGACCCAGTACTTC.